This T cell receptor beta chain was sequenced during a study of T cell repertoires in cytomegalovirus infection. About the research overall: From public TCR beta signatures came an indication of both CMV infection and matching HLA type.

Study outcomes and limitations: The cumulative frequency of public TCR beta families identified carriers of CMV plus the relevant HLA. HLA-C-restricted CMV clonotypes gave the most frequent clonotype in two of eight donors.

This clonotype was recorded many times. Antigen: not known. From the reads, TCRdb called clonotypes with MiXCR, one entry per CDR3 protein. Of more than 200,000 distinct CDR3 sequences in the sample, 9.1% are singletons; the top ten hold over 13%. Germline values: CDR1 MNHNY, CDR2 SVGAGI (reference sequence). Trimming shortened V by 7 bases and J by 1 base, and 10 bases separated the two germline ends. The CDR3 has 14 amino acids. This clonotype was obtained from a human donor in good health (CMV status not recorded). Some clones in this sample may be carry-over from other donors' samples. The chain links TRBV6-6 to TRBJ2-2; no reliable D call. Sequenced sample: PBMCs. The CDR3 spells CASIPPKNTGELFF. CDR3 bases: TGTGCCAGCATCCCGCCTAAGAACACCGGGGAGCTGTTTTTT.